This T cell receptor beta chain was identified during a study of prognosis after radiotherapy for stage I lung cancer. Overall study context: The study gave no patient concurrent therapy with stereotactic body radiotherapy.

This clonotype has ten or more counts. This CDR3 region has 13 residues. V lost 2 bases and J 3 bases, leaving 8 bases between the germline ends. CDR1 is DFQATT and CDR2 is SNEGSKA in the germline V gene (reference sequence). It was by two-round multiplex PCR that TCR beta CDR3 was amplified from genomic DNA. Primers (each specific to one TRBV or TRBJ gene) were used in first-round PCR. In TCRdb, the multiplex PCR reads were re-called with MiXCR into one record per CDR3 protein. The repertoire holds about 13,000 distinct CDR3 sequences, roughly 40% seen once, with 35% to 50% in the top ten. The gene calls are TRBV20-1 and TRBJ2-1; D is undetermined. This clonotype was sampled from a donor of 50 years or more with non-small cell lung cancer. Specimen: PBMCs, collected before or after stereotactic body radiation therapy (not recorded which). DNA for the CDR3: TGCAGTGCTAGATGGCCACTCTACAATGAGCAGTTCTTC. It yields the protein CSARWPLYNEQFF.